This TCR beta chain originates from a study of PD-1 blockade in classical Hodgkin lymphoma. Trimming removed 1 base from V and 0 bases from J, with 10 bases in between. Germline-derived CDR1 and CDR2 are LNHDA and SQIVND (reference sequence). The CDR3 has 16 amino acids. Using immunoSEQ multiplex PCR, the repertoire was profiled, and TCRdb retains in-frame clones only, with some absent. The repertoire holds roughly 23,000 clones, with 90% as singletons. Time point denoted: newly diagnosed, previously untreated cHL patient sample. CD4+ T cells were purified from thawed PBMCs by magnetic negative selection.

V gene TRBV19 combines with J gene TRBJ2-4, with D unclear. The source material was CD4+ T cells from blood. This TCR was sampled from a human donor with classical Hodgkin lymphoma. CDR3 nucleotides: TGTGCCAGTAGTATAGGGATAGGGCTAGCCAAAAACATTCAGTACTTC. Translated: CASSIGIGLAKNIQYF.